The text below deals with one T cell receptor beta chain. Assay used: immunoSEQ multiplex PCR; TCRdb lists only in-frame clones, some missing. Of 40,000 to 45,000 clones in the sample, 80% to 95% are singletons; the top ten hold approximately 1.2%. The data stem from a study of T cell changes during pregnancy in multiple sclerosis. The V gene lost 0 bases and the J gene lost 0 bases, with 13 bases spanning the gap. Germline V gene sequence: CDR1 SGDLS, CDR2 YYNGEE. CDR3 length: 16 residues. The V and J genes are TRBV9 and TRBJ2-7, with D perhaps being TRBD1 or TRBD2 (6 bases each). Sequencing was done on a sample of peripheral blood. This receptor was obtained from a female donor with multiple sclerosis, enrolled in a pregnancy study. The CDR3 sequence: CASSVEGGLSSYEQYF. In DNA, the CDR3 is TGTGCCAGCAGCGTAGAGGGGGGCCTAAGCTCCTACGAGCAGTACTTC.